This T cell receptor beta chain was identified in a study of blood T cell repertoires in COVID-19. Study details: Sites across the United States, Italy and Spain contributed samples from acute and convalescent COVID-19.

The table lists this clone with a count of one. Per the original methods: Amplification from reference gene primers served as the basis for estimated nucleated cell counts. Assay used: immunoSEQ multiplex PCR; TCRdb lists only in-frame clones, some missing. D and trimming were read from the DNA, whereas the V and J calls and clone size are those reported in that table. The data contain around 30,000 clones, 75% to 85% of them seen just once; the ten biggest clones take up approximately 23%. Germline CDR1 MNHEY, CDR2 SMNVEV (reference sequence). The CDR3 loop spans 13 amino acids. Trimming removed 6 bases at V and 0 bases at J, with 9 bases between.

The material sequenced was peripheral blood. The sequence was collected from a human donor in a cohort sampled during active COVID-19. The J gene is TRBJ2-7, the V gene TRBV27; TRBD1 is a possible D gene (5 bases). DNA for the CDR3: TGTGCCAGCAGGGGCGACAGCTCCTACGAGCAGTACTTC. Amino acids: CASRGDSSYEQYF.